The 7 T cell receptor beta chains reported below all come from one sample, sequenced in a study of glioma-infiltrating T cells after dendritic cell vaccination. Time point indicated: after dendritic cell vaccination, including at tumor progression/relapse. Profiled with immunoSEQ multiplex PCR; TCRdb holds only in-frame clones, not every one. Altogether around 60,000 clones are present, 86% being singletons, with the ten largest covering around 10%. The sequences come from blood, collected after dendritic cell vaccination. The receptors were sampled from a human donor with glioblastoma.

CDR3 DNA: TGTGCCAGCAGCCGGCCAATACAAGCTAACTATGGCTACACCTTC. The encoded protein is CASSRPIQANYGYTF. This chain links TRBV4-2 with TRBJ1-2; D not resolved. Germline values: CDR1 LGHNA, CDR2 YNFKEQ. The CDR3 covers 15 residues. Trimming cost V 4 bases and J 0 bases, with 12 bases left between them.

This clone was recorded a few times. The CDR3 here is CASSPVAGFVDTQYF. The DNA for the CDR3 is TGTGCCAGCAGCCCGGTTGCGGGTTTCGTAGATACGCAGTATTTT. This chain connects TRBV5-4 to TRBJ2-3, with D possibly being TRBD2 (5 bases). V gave up 4 bases and J gave up 5 bases, with 17 bases separating them. The germline gives CDR1 SGHNT, CDR2 YYREEE (reference sequence). The CDR3 covers 15 residues.

CDR3: CASGALYTGELFF. In DNA form, the CDR3 reads TGCGCCAGCGGGGCCCTTTACACCGGGGAGCTGTTTTTT. The rearrangement links TRBV10-2 to TRBJ2-2; tentative D call: TRBD1 (5 bases). The CDR3 is made up of 13 amino acids. The ends were cut back, 8 bases at V and 3 bases at J, with 10 bases in the middle. Germline values: CDR1 WSHSY, CDR2 SAAADI.

In this sample, this clone turned up once. V usage is TRBV2 and J usage is TRBJ2-5; D possibly corresponds to TRBD1 (6 bases). The assigned J gene may be wrong: the sequence end matches TRBJ2-7 better. The CDR3 is made up of 14 amino acids. Germline V gene lookup returns CDR1 SNHLY and CDR2 FYNNEI. The CDR3 DNA follows: TGTGCCAGCAGTGTGCCAGGGGACGCCCACGAGCAGTACTTC. This sequence encodes CASSVPGDAHEQYF.

This rearrangement joins TRBV4-1 to TRBJ2-1; 9 bases are a match to TRBD2. Trimming at V came to 4 bases and at J to 5 bases, leaving 6 bases not matched to a gene. The CDR3 has 15 residues. Germline V gene sequence: CDR1 MGHRA, CDR2 YSYEKL. The CDR3 here is CASSPLPSGDNEQFF. The CDR3, as DNA: TGCGCCAGCAGCCCCCTTCCTAGCGGGGACAATGAGCAGTTCTTC.

The J gene is TRBJ2-7, the V gene TRBV6-5; D is possibly TRBD2 (6 bases). The CDR3 length is 15 residues. V gave up 5 bases and J gave up 1 base, with 15 bases separating them. Looked up from germline, CDR1 is MNHEY and CDR2 is SVGAGI. CDR3 sequence reads: CASSGGGGWSYEQYF. CDR3 DNA sequence: TGTGCCAGCAGTGGGGGAGGTGGCTGGTCCTACGAGCAGTACTTC.

This chain connects TRBV7-2 to TRBJ2-7, with 15 bases identical to TRBD2. This CDR3 is 16 amino acids long. With V trimmed by 4 bases and J by 2 bases, 3 bases remained unmatched. Germline values: CDR1 SGHTA, CDR2 FQGNSA. The CDR3 DNA sequence: TGTGCCAGCAGCTGGGGACTAGCGGGGGGCCCCTACGAGCAGTACTTC. Translation: CASSWGLAGGPYEQYF.